The 25 T cell receptor beta chains reported below all come from one sample, sequenced in a study of cytomegalovirus exposure and HLA in healthy donors. This PCR relied on a set of 60 Vbeta primers and 13 Jbeta primers. The assay was immunoSEQ multiplex PCR, and TCRdb's table has in-frame clones only and misses some. Here the sample spans roughly 200,000 clones, approximately 80% being singletons. Sequenced: PBMCs. These receptors were collected from a woman younger than 35 in good health and CMV-seronegative.

This chain links TRBV29-1 with TRBJ2-3; TRBD1 is a possible D gene (6 bases). V was pared by 6 bases and J by 1 base, with 11 bases between. The CDR3 is 13 amino acids. Germline-derived CDR1 and CDR2 are SQVTM and ANQGSEA. The CDR3 DNA follows: TGCAGCGTGTCCAGGGGAGGCACAGATACGCAGTATTTT. Translated: CSVSRGGTDTQYF.

The J gene is TRBJ1-3, the V gene TRBV5-1, with a weak D call TRBD1 (5 bases). The CDR3 loop spans 16 amino acids. Germline CDR1 SGHRS, CDR2 YFSETQ. V was pared by 0 bases and J by 0 bases, with 10 bases between. The CDR3 DNA is TGCGCCAGCAGCTTGGTTTCGGGGGACTCTGGAAACACCATATATTTT. Protein product: CASSLVSGDSGNTIYF.

The rearrangement uses TRBV9 and TRBJ2-1, with 10 positions matching TRBD2. Germline CDR1 is SGDLS and CDR2 is YYNGEE. This CDR3 contains 16 residues. V lost 3 bases, J lost 3 bases, and 6 bases stayed unmatched. CDR3 DNA: TGTGCCAGCAGCGGAGGTGGACTAGCGGACTACAATGAGCAGTTCTTC. Amino acids: CASSGGGLADYNEQFF.

The J gene is TRBJ2-2, the V gene TRBV27, with D tentatively TRBD2 (6 bases). Germline CDR1 is MNHEY and CDR2 is SMNVEV (reference sequence). V was trimmed by 0 bases and J by 7 bases, leaving 9 bases between them. The CDR3 covers 14 residues. The CDR3 loop reads CASSLSGGSGELFF. CDR3 sequence (DNA): TGTGCCAGCAGTTTATCCGGGGGTAGCGGGGAGCTGTTTTTT.

The rearrangement uses TRBV6-6 and TRBJ2-3; weak D call: TRBD2 (5 bases). This CDR3 has 15 residues. CDR1 and CDR2 from the germline V gene are MNHNY and SVGAGI (reference sequence). Trimming removed 6 bases at V and 0 bases at J, with 13 bases between. The CDR3 DNA is TGTGCCAGCAGAAAATGGGAGCAAAGCACAGATACGCAGTATTTT. Its protein is CASRKWEQSTDTQYF.

This chain joins TRBV4-1 and TRBJ2-7; D unresolved. V lost 0 bases, J lost 3 bases, and 12 bases lay in between. The CDR3 totals 15 residues. Germline CDR1 is MGHRA and CDR2 is YSYEKL. The CDR3 is CASSQDRVGFYEQYV. DNA of the CDR3: TGCGCCAGCAGCCAAGATCGGGTCGGATTCTACGAGCAGTACGTC.

This chain uses TRBV27 with TRBJ2-7; D remains ambiguous. CDR3 size: 14 residues. Germline values: CDR1 MNHEY, CDR2 SMNVEV (reference sequence). With 5 bases removed from V and 3 bases from J, the gap between germline ends came to 14 bases. CDR3 in DNA: TGTGCCAGCAGTATCAGGCATCCCGACTACGAGCAGTACGTC. Encoded protein: CASSIRHPDYEQYV.

This clone was seen a few times. In nucleotides, the CDR3 is TGTGCCAGCAGTGAGACTAGCGGGGCGGGGGAGCAGTACTTC. It is translated as CASSETSGAGEQYF. The V and J genes are TRBV2 and TRBJ2-7; 11 bases match TRBD2. The CDR3 is made up of 14 amino acids. Germline assignment: CDR1 SNHLY and CDR2 FYNNEI. V trimming: 3 bases; J trimming: 7 bases; junction bases outside the gene matches: 5.

The chain carries TRBV6-6 and TRBJ1-3; no reliable D call. The CDR3 runs to 16 residues. Looked up from germline, CDR1 is MNHNY and CDR2 is SVGAGI (reference sequence). V dropped 0 bases and J dropped 0 bases, with 9 bases sitting between them. CDR3 sequence (DNA): TGTGCCAGCAGTTACTCGCCGGGGAGCTCTGGAAACACCATATATTTT. Residues: CASSYSPGSSGNTIYF.

The chain employs TRBV5-1 and TRBJ2-1; possibly TRBD2 for D (5 bases). CDR1 is SGHRS, CDR2 YFSETQ, per germline. The V gene lost 5 bases and the J gene lost 12 bases, with 18 bases spanning the gap. The CDR3 has 13 residues. In DNA form, the CDR3 reads TGCGCCAGCAGTCCCGAAGGGAGTGAGGGGCAGTTCTTC. Translated, it gives CASSPEGSEGQFF.

This clone was seen more than once but under ten times. The genes are TRBV10-2 and TRBJ1-3; possible D gene TRBD1, 5 bases. V was shortened by 2 bases and J by 4 bases, with 6 bases between the two germline ends. This CDR3 is built from 13 residues. Germline CDR1 reads WSHSY; CDR2 reads SAAADI. CDR3 in amino acids: CASSEQGGNTIYF. Written as DNA, the CDR3 is TGCGCCAGCAGTGAGCAGGGAGGAAACACCATATATTTT.

The V and J genes are TRBV11-3 and TRBJ2-1; 8 bases line up with TRBD2. The junction had 15 bases not matched to a gene; V was cut back by 8 bases and J by 3 bases. The CDR3 sequence is 17 residues long. Germline V gene data show CDR1 as SGHNT and CDR2 as YENEEA. CDR3: CASSSGGPVLIYNEQFF. Here the CDR3 DNA reads TGTGCCAGCTCATCGGGGGGGCCGGTACTAATCTACAATGAGCAGTTCTTC.

In this sample, this clone turned up a few times. The V gene is TRBV2, the J gene TRBJ1-1; perhaps TRBD1 as D (6 bases). The CDR3 is 14 residues long. Looked up from germline, CDR1 is SNHLY and CDR2 is FYNNEI. V was cut by 6 bases and J by 4 bases, with 15 bases left in between. The CDR3 region is CASRAPGTITEAFF. CDR3 nucleotide sequence: TGTGCCAGCAGAGCCCCCGGGACAATCACTGAAGCTTTCTTT.

CDR3 residues: CASSRTGGEAREQYV. CDR3 nucleotides: TGTGCCAGCAGTCGGACAGGGGGAGAGGCGCGTGAGCAGTACGTC. The chain couples TRBV6-6 to TRBJ2-7, with 10 bases aligning to TRBD1. The CDR3 length is 15 residues. Germline V gives CDR1 MNHNY, CDR2 SVGAGI (reference sequence). Trimming at V came to 5 bases and at J to 7 bases, leaving 11 bases not matched to a gene.

This chain joins TRBV19 and TRBJ2-3; D is perhaps TRBD2 (6 bases). V dropped 1 base and J dropped 2 bases, with 16 bases sitting between them. Germline V CDR1 and CDR2: LNHDA, SQIVND (reference sequence). The length of the CDR3 is 17 residues. This CDR3 reads CASSIAGVHLSTDTQYF. The CDR3 DNA is TGTGCCAGTAGTATAGCGGGGGTTCACCTTTCCACAGATACGCAGTATTTT.

This rearrangement joins TRBV27 to TRBJ2-7; the D gene is possibly TRBD2 (6 bases). The CDR3 is 14 residues long. Germline V gene lookup returns CDR1 MNHEY and CDR2 SMNVEV (reference sequence). The V end lost 8 bases, the J end lost 3 bases, and 17 bases lay between the germline ends. CDR3 residues: CASRPGTLFYEQYF. CDR3 sequence (DNA): TGTGCCAGCCGGCCGGGGACTCTCTTCTACGAGCAGTACTTC.

The V call is TRBV5-1, the J call TRBJ1-4; weak D call: TRBD1 (5 bases). CDR1 is SGHRS, CDR2 YFSETQ, per germline. Trimming shortened V by 4 bases and J by 7 bases, and 17 bases separated the two germline ends. The CDR3 loop spans 15 amino acids. The CDR3 region is CASSTLGGSGEKLFF. The CDR3, as DNA: TGCGCCAGCAGCACCCTGGGGGGGTCCGGTGAAAAACTGTTTTTT.

CDR3 amino acids: CASSFEGGCEQYV. The CDR3 DNA reads TGTGCCAGCAGCTTTGAGGGAGGGTGCGAGCAGTACGTC. V and J are TRBV11-2 and TRBJ2-7; 7 nucleotides agree with TRBD2. V was clipped by 3 bases and J by 6 bases; unmatched bases: 5. Germline V gives CDR1 SGHAT, CDR2 FQNNGV. This CDR3 has 13 residues.

The chain couples TRBV5-4 to TRBJ2-1; D gene ambiguous. The V gene lost 6 bases and the J gene lost 5 bases, with 12 bases spanning the gap. The CDR3 has 13 residues. CDR1 is SGHNT, CDR2 YYREEE, per germline (reference sequence). The CDR3 here is CASNKQQNNEQFF. In DNA, the CDR3 is TGTGCCAGCAACAAACAACAGAACAATGAGCAGTTCTTC. The full variable domain, with the rest looked up from reference TRBV5-4 and TRBJ2-1, is ETGVTQSPTHLIKTRGQQVTLRCSSQSGHNTVSWYQQALGQGPQFIFQYYREEENGRGNFPPRFSGLQFPNYSSELNVNALELDDSALYLCASNKQQNNEQFFGPGTRLTVL.

The chain has TRBV10-1 and TRBJ2-3; 14 positions match TRBD2. The CDR3 is 15 residues long. Trimming cost V 6 bases and J 8 bases; bases outside gene matches: 7. Per germline, CDR1 WNHNN and CDR2 SYGVQD (reference sequence). The CDR3 loop reads CASSGMTSGRVTQYF. The CDR3 nucleotides are TGCGCCAGCAGCGGGATGACTAGCGGGAGGGTTACGCAGTATTTT.

This clone was counted between two and nine times. The chain joins TRBV5-6 to TRBJ2-7; possibly TRBD2 for D (5 bases). CDR3 size: 12 residues. The ends were cut back, 4 bases at V and 0 bases at J, with 5 bases in the middle. Germline CDR1 reads SGHDT; CDR2 reads YYEEEE. CDR3 in DNA: TGTGCCAGCAGCGGGAGCTCCTACGAGCAGTACTTC. Residues: CASSGSSYEQYF.

The chain links TRBV5-1 to TRBJ1-1, with 10 positions matching TRBD1. The CDR3 length is 18 residues. V shed 4 bases and J 0 bases; nucleotides not matched to a gene: 12. Per the germline V gene, CDR1 is SGHRS and CDR2 is YFSETQ. CDR3 nucleotide sequence: TGCGCCAGCAGCCGGGGGGGAGCCGGGACAGGGGTGAACACTGAAGCTTTCTTT. Protein product: CASSRGGAGTGVNTEAFF.

The CDR3 DNA follows: TGTGCCAGCAAACCCGTCCTAGCGGGGAGGCCCCATGAGCAGTTCTTC. Translated: CASKPVLAGRPHEQFF. This sequence joins TRBV28 and TRBJ2-1, with 9 nucleotides matching TRBD2. Losses at the gene ends were 7 bases for V and 8 bases for J; bases not matched to a gene: 15. The CDR3 sequence is 16 residues long. Per germline, CDR1 MDHEN and CDR2 SYDVKM.

This sequence joins TRBV6-5 and TRBJ2-1; a weak D match, TRBD2 (6 bases). Germline CDR1 is MNHEY and CDR2 is SVGAGI. V lost 7 bases and J 9 bases, leaving 16 bases between the germline ends. The CDR3 has 13 amino acids. This CDR3 reads CASNAGPRGEQFF. CDR3 coding DNA: TGTGCCAGCAATGCGGGACCCCGGGGTGAGCAGTTCTTC.

The rearrangement links TRBV28 to TRBJ2-5, with D possibly matching TRBD2 (6 bases). The end of the DNA is better explained by TRBJ2-7, so the J call may be wrong. The CDR3 covers 15 residues. CDR1 and CDR2 from the germline V gene are MDHEN and SYDVKM. For the CDR3, the DNA is TGTGCCAGCAGTTTATTAGCGGAGGTCTCCTACGAGCAGTACTTC. It encodes CASSLLAEVSYEQYF.